These 19 T cell receptor beta chains came from one sample sequenced in a study of T cells in Graves' hyperthyroidism and ophthalmopathy. RNA transcripts yielded amplified TCR beta CDR3 regions. The TCR CDR3 was amplified in a first-round RT-PCR using the HTBI primer set. TCRdb analysed the multiplex PCR reads with MiXCR anew, one entry per CDR3 protein. The sample records hundreds of thousands of distinct CDR3 sequences, roughly 14% being singletons. The specimen sequenced was blood. Source of these receptors: a man aged 18 to 30 with Graves' ophthalmopathy.

The genes are TRBV20-1 and TRBJ1-4; 7 bases are a match to TRBD1. The V segment lost 4 bases and the J segment 5 bases; nucleotides outside the gene matches: 4. Germline CDR1 is DFQATT and CDR2 is SNEGSKA (reference sequence). The length of the CDR3 is 13 residues. CDR3 protein: CSAMGQRNEKLFF. CDR3 DNA sequence: TGCAGTGCTATGGGACAGCGAAATGAAAAACTGTTTTTT.

This clonotype was picked up a small number of times. The V and J genes are TRBV5-8 and TRBJ2-5, with 9 bases fitting TRBD2. The CDR3 length is 16 residues. With V trimmed by 4 bases and J by 4 bases, 11 bases remained unmatched. The germline gives CDR1 SGHTS, CDR2 YDEGEE. The CDR3 DNA reads as TGTGCCAGCAGCCCCGACCGGCTAGCGGGGTTAGAGACCCAGTACTTC. Protein product: CASSPDRLAGLETQYF.

The chain combines TRBV7-9 with TRBJ1-1; tentative D call: TRBD1 (6 bases). Trimming removed 2 bases from V and 5 bases from J, with 15 bases in between. The CDR3 is 15 amino acids. CDR1 and CDR2 from the germline V gene are SEHNR and FQNEAQ (reference sequence). CDR3 coding DNA: TGTGCCAGCAGCTTACAGGGTTTTGGGACAACTGAAGCTTTCTTT. Amino acid sequence: CASSLQGFGTTEAFF.

This clonotype has only one observation. V is TRBV5-1 and J is TRBJ2-5; maybe TRBD2 (6 bases). V was clipped by 1 base and J by 1 base, with 8 bases between them. Germline loops: CDR1 SGHRS, CDR2 YFSETQ. The CDR3 spans 14 residues. CDR3 amino acids: CASSLRGAQETQYF. The CDR3, as DNA: TGCGCCAGCAGCTTGCGCGGGGCCCAAGAGACCCAGTACTTC.

The sample holds a few counts of this clonotype. This CDR3 is CASSYSKPGAFTYEQYF. CDR3 coding DNA: TGTGCCAGCAGTTACTCGAAACCAGGGGCCTTCACCTACGAGCAGTACTTC. The chain joins TRBV6-2 or TRBV6-3 to TRBJ2-7; the D gene is possibly TRBD1 (6 bases). V shed 0 bases and J shed 2 bases, with 17 bases lying between them. CDR1 MNHEY and CDR2 SVGEGT come from the germline V gene. CDR3 length: 17 residues.

Many counts were recorded for this clonotype. The gene calls are TRBV12-3 or TRBV12-4 and TRBJ1-2; D not certain. V lost 6 bases to trimming and J lost 4 bases, with 18 bases between them. The length of the CDR3 is 15 residues. The CDR3 nucleotides are TGTGCCAGCAGCCCTCAACTAAGGGATATCTATGGCTACACCTTC. It translates to CASSPQLRDIYGYTF.

This clonotype was recorded at least ten times. The chain uses TRBV7-9 and TRBJ2-2; either TRBD1 or TRBD2 may fit D (7 bases each). V lost 3 bases to trimming and J lost 0 bases, with 11 bases between them. Germline assignment: CDR1 SEHNR and CDR2 FQNEAQ (reference sequence). This CDR3 is 16 amino acids long. The CDR3 spells CASSFSGTANTGELFF. The CDR3 coding sequence is TGTGCCAGCAGCTTCAGCGGGACAGCGAACACCGGGGAGCTGTTTTTT.

This clonotype was seen repeatedly, ten times or more. The V call is TRBV6-1, the J call TRBJ2-7; no clear D. The V and J ends lost 6 bases and 3 bases respectively, with 12 bases between them. The CDR3 is 13 amino acids. CDR1 is MNHNS, CDR2 SASEGT, per germline. The CDR3 protein is CASRLGEGYEQYF. As DNA, the CDR3 is TGTGCCAGCAGATTAGGAGAAGGCTACGAGCAGTACTTC.

This clonotype has at least ten counts. J is TRBJ2-3 and V is TRBV2; D is possibly TRBD1 (6 bases). From germline, CDR1 is SNHLY and CDR2 FYNNEI. Deletions cut 7 bases from V and 2 bases from J, with 19 bases between. The CDR3 runs 16 residues. CDR3 DNA sequence: TGTGCCAGCACCCACAGGGCCGGCCAAGCCACAGATACGCAGTATTTT. Encoded protein: CASTHRAGQATDTQYF.

This clonotype was detected ten times or more. This rearrangement joins TRBV27 to TRBJ2-3, with D perhaps given as TRBD1 or TRBD2 (6 bases each). Trimming stripped 3 bases from V and 6 bases from J, with 19 bases between. CDR3 length: 16 residues. Germline V gene lookup returns CDR1 MNHEY and CDR2 SMNVEV (reference sequence). The CDR3 DNA reads TGTGCCAGCAGTTTGGCCCCGGGGGCCTCGGCGGATACGCAGTATTTT. Amino acids: CASSLAPGASADTQYF.

This clonotype was counted ten times or more. The chain links TRBV27 to TRBJ1-5; 7 bases are shared with TRBD1. Germline assignment: CDR1 MNHEY and CDR2 SMNVEV (reference sequence). The CDR3 has 17 amino acids. Losses at the gene ends were 1 base for V and 0 bases for J; bases not matched to a gene: 6. CDR3 loop: CASSLWGGQLSNQPQHF. The CDR3 DNA reads TGTGCCAGCAGTTTATGGGGGGGACAGCTTAGCAATCAGCCCCAGCATTTT.

V and J are TRBV5-1 and TRBJ1-3; tentatively, D is TRBD1 (6 bases). Germline V gene data show CDR1 as SGHRS and CDR2 as YFSETQ. The CDR3 loop spans 14 amino acids. The CDR3 sequence is CASRGAPAGNTIYF. The CDR3, as DNA: TGCGCGTCTAGGGGGGCCCCGGCGGGAAACACCATATATTTT. Complete variable domain (other parts from reference TRBV5-1 and TRBJ1-3): KAGVTQTPRYLIKTRGQQVTLSCSPISGHRSVSWYQQTPGQGLQFLFEYFSETQRNKGNFPGRFSGRQFSNSRSEMNVSTLELGDSALYLCASRGAPAGNTIYFGEGSWLTVV.

This clonotype was detected only a few times. The V call is TRBV12-3 or TRBV12-4, the J call TRBJ2-2, with D tentatively TRBD1 or TRBD2 (5 bases each). This CDR3 is 12 amino acids long. Trimming took off 7 bases at V and 7 bases at J, with 10 bases between the two ends. Written as DNA, the CDR3 is TGTGCCAGCAACCCTGGGGGCGGGGAGCTGTTTTTT. It specifies CASNPGGGELFF.

This clonotype was seen at least ten times. The CDR3 region is CASRERGRETQYF. In DNA form, the CDR3 reads TGTGCCAGCAGGGAGCGGGGGCGAGAGACCCAGTACTTC. The chain is built from TRBV3-1 and TRBJ2-5; 8 bases agree with TRBD2. This CDR3 region has 13 residues. Germline V gene lookup returns CDR1 LGHDT and CDR2 YNNKEL (reference sequence). The V and J ends lost 6 bases and 4 bases, in that order; junction bases with no gene match: 4.

Comments on this clonotype: One end of the junction is discordant with germline, which a read error may explain. The gene calls are TRBV10-3 and TRBJ2-7, with TRBD2 identical over 12 bases. The CDR3 spans 17 residues. The V gene's germline CDR1 is ENHRY and CDR2 SYGVKD. CDR3 amino acids: CATSERLAGVLSGEQYF. The CDR3 region has the DNA TGTGCCACCAGTGAGAGACTAGCGGGGGTTCTCTCGGGCGAGCAGTACTTC.

This clonotype was counted ten times or more. The chain joins TRBV10-3 to TRBJ2-7, with no clear D. The CDR3 is 12 residues long. Trimming cost V 6 bases and J 1 base, with 7 bases left between them. CDR1 is ENHRY, CDR2 SYGVKD, per germline. CDR3 in amino acids: CAIRDVSYEQYF. The CDR3 DNA follows: TGTGCCATCAGGGACGTATCCTACGAGCAGTACTTC.

A few counts support this clonotype. This rearrangement joins TRBV16 to TRBJ1-1; D possibly corresponds to TRBD1 (5 bases). CDR3 size: 14 residues. V was clipped by 6 bases and J by 1 base, with 12 bases between them. Germline V gives CDR1 KGHSY, CDR2 FQNENV. Written as DNA, the CDR3 is TGTGCCAGCAGTTGGGGGAGGGCGAACACTGAAGCTTTCTTT. This encodes CASSWGRANTEAFF.

This sequence joins TRBV12-3 or TRBV12-4 and TRBJ2-7; 10 bases fit TRBD1. The length of the CDR3 is 14 residues. V trimming: 6 bases; J trimming: 6 bases; junction bases outside the gene matches: 8. The CDR3 sequence: CASRSGTGDVEQYF. CDR3 DNA sequence: TGTGCCAGCAGATCAGGGACAGGGGACGTCGAGCAGTACTTC.

The table lists this clonotype with many counts. V usage is TRBV24-1 and J usage is TRBJ2-1; D possibly corresponds to TRBD2 (6 bases). The CDR3 totals 15 residues. V lost 4 bases and J lost 3, with 12 bases in between. CDR1 KGHDR and CDR2 SFDVKD come from the germline V gene. As DNA, the CDR3 is TGTGCCACCAGTGAGCGGGACTTAGGCTACAATGAGCAGTTCTTC. It yields the protein CATSERDLGYNEQFF.